This is a list of T cell receptor beta chains from one sample in a study of OX40 agonist ivuxolimab in advanced cancers. Repertoires were generated with immunoSEQ multiplex PCR, while TCRdb's copy carries only in-frame clones and drops some. The sample records roughly 60,000 clones, around 86% being singletons. The material sequenced was CD4+ or CD8+ T cells sorted from blood, taken in a trial of the OX40 agonist ivuxolimab. Every receptor here comes from an adult with an advanced solid tumor such as melanoma, head and neck, liver or kidney cancer. The CDR3 runs from the conserved cysteine through the conserved F or W. The D gene is left open where the match is weak. Clone size is shown for a subset of rows, as once, few, many or a class of expanded clone.

>TRBJ2-2|NA|NA|TRBV7-3
TGTGCCAGCAGCTTCGGGTTGGCCAACACCGGGGAGCTGTTTTTT
CASSFGLANTGELFF
>TRBJ2-5|few|NA|TRBV5-8
TGTGCCAGCACCCACAGACAAGAGACCCAGTACTTC
CASTHRQETQYF
>TRBJ1-1|NA|TRBD1|TRBV2
TGTGCCAGCAGTCAAGGGGGCCCCACTGAAGCTTTCTTT
CASSQGGPTEAFF
>TRBJ2-7|few|NA|TRBV9
TGTGCCAGCAGCGTAGTGGGAGGAGGCGAGCAGTACTTC
CASSVVGGGEQYF
>TRBJ2-1|NA|TRBD1|TRBV5-1
TGCGCCAGCAGCCCAATGACAGGGCCCCTCGTGAATGAGCAGTTCTTC
CASSPMTGPLVNEQFF
>TRBJ2-1|NA|TRBD1|TRBV19
TGTGCCAGTGGGACAGGGAAGGATGAGCAGTTCTTC
CASGTGKDEQFF
>TRBJ1-6|NA|NA|TRBV7-8
TGTGCCAGCAGCTTTTACACACCCGGAGGGGATTCACCCCTCCACTTT
CASSFYTPGGDSPLHF
>TRBJ1-4|NA|NA|TRBV11-2
TGTGCCAGCAGCTTAGATAGAGGAAAATTTTCTCCAACTAATGAAAAACTGTTTTTT
CASSLDRGKFSPTNEKLFF
>TRBJ1-2|NA|NA|TRBV29-1
TGCAGCGTTGTCAGGGCCGGCTATGGCTACACCTTC
CSVVRAGYGYTF
>TRBJ1-5|NA|NA|TRBV7-2
TGTGCCAGCAGCTTCACCAATCAGCCCCAGCATTTT
CASSFTNQPQHF
>TRBJ1-4|NA|NA|TRBV18
TGTGCCAGCTCACCCCTGGGACCTCCTAATGAAAAACTGTTTTTT
CASSPLGPPNEKLFF
>TRBJ1-4|NA|NA|TRBV6-6
TGTGCCAGCAGTTACTCCAACCGTAATGAAAAACTGTTTTTT
CASSYSNRNEKLFF
>TRBJ1-6|NA|TRBD1|TRBV28
TGTGCCAGCACCTTATCCCGGGACAGCCTTTCGAGCTCCTATAATTCACCCCTCCACTTT
CASTLSRDSLSSSYNSPLHF
>TRBJ2-3|once|TRBD2|TRBV11-1
TGTGCCAGCAGCCCCCGGGGGGAGGCCCCAGATACGCAGTATTTT
CASSPRGEAPDTQYF
>TRBJ2-7|NA|NA|TRBV28
TGTGCCAGCACCACGAGGGGAATCCTCTACGAGCAGTACTTC
CASTTRGILYEQYF
>TRBJ1-1|NA|NA|TRBV5-6
TGTGCCAGCAGCGGGGACAAAGCGGGACGTAGGAACACTGAAGCTTTCTTT
CASSGDKAGRRNTEAFF
>TRBJ2-5|NA|TRBD2|TRBV6-5
TGTGCCAGCAAACCGGGACTAGCTGGAGAGACCCAGTACTTC
CASKPGLAGETQYF
>TRBJ2-7|NA|TRBD1|TRBV5-1
TGCGCCAGCAGAGGGGGCGACGAGCAGTACTTC
CASRGGDEQYF
>TRBJ2-5|NA|NA|TRBV15
TGTGCCACCAGCAGAGATGGGGGTAGAGAGACCCAGTACTTC
CATSRDGGRETQYF
>TRBJ1-1|few|NA|TRBV4-3
TGCGCCAGCAGCCAAGGATGGGGAGGCCTCTCGGGGAACACTGAAGCTTTCTTT
CASSQGWGGLSGNTEAFF
>TRBJ1-1|once|NA|TRBV9
TGTGCCAGCAGCGCGGACTTAGGGTCCCCTGAAGCTTTCTTT
CASSADLGSPEAFF
>TRBJ1-2|NA|NA|TRBV5-4
TGTGCCAGCAGCTTGTTGGGAAACTATGGCTACACCTTC
CASSLLGNYGYTF
>TRBJ2-1|NA|NA|TRBV5-1
TGCGCCAGCAGCTTGGCCTCCACGGGCAGACAGACTGAGCAGTTCTTC
CASSLASTGRQTEQFF
>TRBJ2-3|NA|NA|TRBV4-3
NA
CASSQGLDISADTQYF
>TRBJ2-3|NA|TRBD2|TRBV5-1
TGCGCCAGCACCAATAGCGGGGGGAGAGCAGATACGCAGTATTTT
CASTNSGGRADTQYF
>TRBJ2-7|once|NA|TRBV7-8
TGTGCCAGCAGCCCTGGGACAAAGCCCAGCGAGCAGTACTTC
CASSPGTKPSEQYF
>TRBJ2-2|NA|NA|TRBV6-4
TGTGCCAGCTCGCCTACAGGGAGTCGGACCGGGGAGCTGTTTTTT
CASSPTGSRTGELFF
>TRBJ2-7|NA|NA|TRBV9
TGTGCCAGCAGCGGCGGTGGACAATTTTCTTCCGAGCAGTACTTC
CASSGGGQFSSEQYF
>TRBJ2-7|NA|NA|TRBV19
TGTGCCAGTAGTATTGGTCAGGTACCCTCCTACGAGCAGTACTTC
CASSIGQVPSYEQYF
>TRBJ2-1|NA|NA|TRBV4-2
TGTGCCAGCAGCCAAGATGGAGGTTCCTACAATGAGCAGTTCTTC
CASSQDGGSYNEQFF
>TRBJ2-2|NA|NA|TRBV11-3
TGTGCCAGCAGCGCCGATAGGGGGATCACCGGGGAGCTGTTTTTT
CASSADRGITGELFF
>TRBJ1-3|NA|NA|TRBV7-2
TGTGCCAGCAGCTTGGCCTCTGGAAACACCATATATTTT
CASSLASGNTIYF
>TRBJ2-7|NA|NA|TRBV10-3
TGTGCCATCAGTGAGGGGGACCACGAGCAGTACTTC
CAISEGDHEQYF
>TRBJ1-1|NA|NA|TRBV18
TGTGCCAGCTTCTCTAACCTGAACACTGAAGCTTTCTTT
CASFSNLNTEAFF
>TRBJ2-1|NA|NA|TRBV28
TGTGCCAGCAGTTTATACGGGGGCCTTACCTACAATGAGCAGTTCTTC
CASSLYGGLTYNEQFF
>TRBJ1-4|once|NA|TRBV19
TGTGCCAGTAGTATTACCGGCGTGGAAGAAAAACTGTTTTTT
CASSITGVEEKLFF
>TRBJ2-7|few|NA|TRBV6-6
TGTGCCAGCAGTTATGGCGACAACTCCGAGCAGTACTTC
CASSYGDNSEQYF
>TRBJ1-5|once|NA|TRBV6-6
TGTGCCAGCAGTTACTCCAGCCCCTTCGGCAATCAGCCCCAGCATTTT
CASSYSSPFGNQPQHF
>TRBJ1-1|NA|NA|TRBV2
TGTGCCAGCAGGCCCTGGGGGGGGACTGAAGCTTTCTTT
CASRPWGGTEAFF
>TRBJ2-1|NA|NA|TRBV7-2
TGTGCCAGCAGCTTAAGCCCGAACAATGAGCAGTTCTTC
CASSLSPNNEQFF
>TRBJ2-2|once|NA|TRBV11-1
TGTGCCAGCAGCTTAGGGGAGTTTGACACCGGGGAGCTGTTTTTT
CASSLGEFDTGELFF
>TRBJ1-5|NA|TRBD1|TRBV19
TGTGCCAGTAGTATCCTCGGACAGGGCAATCAGCCCCAGCATTTT
CASSILGQGNQPQHF
>TRBJ2-3|NA|TRBD1|TRBV28
TGTGCCAGCAGGACAGGGGTTTTCACAGATACGCAGTATTTT
CASRTGVFTDTQYF
>TRBJ1-2|NA|NA|TRBV6-1
TGTGCCAGCAGTGAAGTCGGTCAGGTCAGGGGCTATGGCTACACCTTC
CASSEVGQVRGYGYTF
>TRBJ1-1|once|NA|TRBV9
TGTGCCAGCAGCGTCCGGGCAGTTGGGAACACTGAAGCTTTCTTT
CASSVRAVGNTEAFF
>TRBJ2-7|NA|TRBD1|TRBV6-5
TGTGCCAGCAGTGTTACCGGGACAGAATTTTACGAGCAGTACTTC
CASSVTGTEFYEQYF
>TRBJ2-3|NA|NA|TRBV19
TGTGCCAGTAGTTCGTCAGGCCATAGCACAGATACGCAGTATTTT
CASSSSGHSTDTQYF
>TRBJ2-7|few|TRBD1|TRBV18
TGTGCCAGCTCATCCGGGACAGGGATTTCCTACGAGCAGTACTTC
CASSSGTGISYEQYF
>TRBJ1-5|NA|NA|TRBV27
TGTGCCAGCAGTTTATCGGGGGCGAATCAGCCCCAGCATTTT
CASSLSGANQPQHF
>TRBJ2-5|once|NA|TRBV30
TGTGCCTGGGATTTCGGGACGACTAGGATTGGCAGACACTTC
CAWDFGTTRIGRHF
>TRBJ1-1|few|NA|TRBV2
TGTGCCAGCAGCCAGGGATGGACGAACACTGAAGCTTTCTTT
CASSQGWTNTEAFF
>TRBJ1-1|NA|NA|TRBV6-5
TGTGCCAGCAGTTACTCGATGCAGAACACTGAAGCTTTCTTT
CASSYSMQNTEAFF
>TRBJ1-5|NA|NA|TRBV7-9
TGTGCCAGCAGCTTAAAGACAGGCGTGGGGAGCAATCAGCCCCAGCATTTT
CASSLKTGVGSNQPQHF
>TRBJ2-5|NA|NA|TRBV30
TGTGCCTGGAGTGAAGGGGGTACTGAAGAGACCCAGTACTTC
CAWSEGGTEETQYF